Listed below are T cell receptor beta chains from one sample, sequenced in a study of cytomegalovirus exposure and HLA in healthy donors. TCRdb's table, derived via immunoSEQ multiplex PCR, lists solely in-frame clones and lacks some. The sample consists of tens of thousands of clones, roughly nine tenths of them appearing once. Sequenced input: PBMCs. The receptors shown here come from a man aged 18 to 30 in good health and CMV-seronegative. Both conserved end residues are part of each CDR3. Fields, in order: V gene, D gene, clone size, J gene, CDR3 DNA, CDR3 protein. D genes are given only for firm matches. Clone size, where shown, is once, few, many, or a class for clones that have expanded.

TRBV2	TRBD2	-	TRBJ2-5	TGTGCCACCTCAGGCGGGAGATTTGAGACCCAGTACTTC	CATSGGRFETQYF
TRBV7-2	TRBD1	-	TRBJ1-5	TGTGCCAGCAGCTTAGTGGCAGGGGGGAATCAGCCCCAGCATTTT	CASSLVAGGNQPQHF
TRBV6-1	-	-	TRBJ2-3	TGTGCCACGATGGTAGCGACTAGCACAGATACGCAGTATTTT	CATMVATSTDTQYF
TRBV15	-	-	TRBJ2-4	TGTGCCACCAGCAGAAAAGGAGAGCGGGACATAAACATTCAGTACTTC	CATSRKGERDINIQYF
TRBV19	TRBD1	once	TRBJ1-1	TGTGCCAGTAGTACCACCCAGGGGGGAGAAGCTTTCTTT	CASSTTQGGEAFF
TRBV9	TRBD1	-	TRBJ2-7	TGTGCCAGCAGCCCATGGGACAGTAAGATCGAGCAGTACTTC	CASSPWDSKIEQYF
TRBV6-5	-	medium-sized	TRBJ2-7	TGTGCCAGCAGTTCCGGGGAGGTTCGTGATGCGTACTTC	CASSSGEVRDAYF
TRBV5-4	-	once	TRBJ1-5	TGTGCCAGCAGCTCCCATCCAGGTCAGCCCCAGCATTTT	CASSSHPGQPQHF
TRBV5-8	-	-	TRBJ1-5	TGTGCCAGCAGCTTCCGAATGGGGGGAAATCAGCCCCAGCATTTT	CASSFRMGGNQPQHF
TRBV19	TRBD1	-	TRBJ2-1	TGTGCCAGTAGCATAAACAGGGGTTCCTACAATGAGCAGTTCTTC	CASSINRGSYNEQFF
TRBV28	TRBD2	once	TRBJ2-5	TGTGCCAGCAGTCCCGGTAGGACTAGCGACATAACGGGGACCCAGTACTTC	CASSPGRTSDITGTQYF
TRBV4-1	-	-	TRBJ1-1	TGCGCCAGCAGCCCGCAAGGACGGGGACTTGAAGCTTTCTTT	CASSPQGRGLEAFF
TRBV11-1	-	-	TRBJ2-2	TGTGCCAGCAGCTCTAGCTTTCCCGGGGAGCTGTTTTTT	CASSSSFPGELFF
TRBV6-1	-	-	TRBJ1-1	TGTGCCAGCAGTCGGGGGGAGAACACTGAAGCTTTCTTT	CASSRGENTEAFF
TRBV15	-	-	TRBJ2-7	TGTGCCACCAGCAGAGTGCGAGGGAACGAGCAGTACTTC	CATSRVRGNEQYF
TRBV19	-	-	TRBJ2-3	TGTGCCAGTAGACCCCGAGCGCCCCCCGGAGATACGCAGTATTTT	CASRPRAPPGDTQYF
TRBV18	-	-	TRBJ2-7	TGTGCCAGCTCTCCGAGCTCCTACGAGCAGTACTTC	CASSPSSYEQYF
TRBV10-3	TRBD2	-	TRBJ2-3	TGTGCCATCAGGATGACTAGCGAGACAGATACGCAGTATTTT	CAIRMTSETDTQYF
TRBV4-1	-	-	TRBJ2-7	TGCGCCAGCAGCCAAGGCAGGGATAGTCGATACGAGCAGTACTTC	CASSQGRDSRYEQYF